What follows is one T cell receptor (beta chain) and its context. Its target is unknown. Other DNA sequences in this sample translate to the same CDR3. This CDR3 region has 13 residues. Germline V CDR1 and CDR2: MNHEY, SMNVEV (reference sequence). V was cut by 5 bases and J by 2 bases, with 9 bases left in between. Treatment given: oral pan-JAK inhibitor, 5-10 mg twice daily. These data are taken from a study of CD8+ T cells in alopecia areata. Study-level information: Treated individuals took tofacitinib by mouth, 5 to 10 mg twice daily.

RNA was extracted and reverse transcribed into cDNA as the sequencing template. Repertoires were generated with immunoSEQ multiplex PCR, while TCRdb's copy carries only in-frame clones and drops some. The sample carries 90,000 to 100,000 clones, 60% to 75% recorded once. Study-level points and caveats: On tofacitinib, scalp clonality and expanded CD8+ clones among top 100 fell significantly.

The TCR comes from a human donor with alopecia areata. The source material was CD8+ T cells sorted from blood, sampled at week 4, from a patient treated with tofacitinib. The chain has TRBV27 and TRBJ1-2; tentative D call: TRBD1 (5 bases). CDR3 region: CASSLGPNYGYTF. The CDR3 region has the DNA TGTGCCAGCAGTCTGGGACCGAACTATGGCTACACCTTC.